There are many counts of the clone carrying this T cell receptor (beta chain). Its matching antigen is unknown. These data come from a study of CD8 T cells in ankylosing spondylitis. Study-wide results and limits: Earlier literature documents some of the motif variants in reactive arthritis synovial fluid and blood. Within peripheral blood, clones linked to disease were CD8+ and relatively rare. A motif of 7 or 8 highly homologous TCR beta variants was seen as apparently characteristic of ankylosing spondylitis blood.

Libraries of TCR beta came from quantitative 5'-RACE with molecular barcodes. TCRdb passed the 5' RACE reads through MiXCR, listing each CDR3 protein once. The table lists around 770,000 distinct CDR3 sequences, 12% of them singletons, with approximately 0.51% in the top ten. Germline lookup yields CDR1 LGHNA and CDR2 YNFKEQ. The CDR3 is 15 amino acids. V dropped 1 base and J dropped 2; count of bases not matched to a gene: 4. The material sequenced was blood, either unsorted or a sorted T cell fraction (not recorded which). This chain links TRBV4-2 with TRBJ2-7, with TRBD2 identical over 8 bases. This sequence was found in a male donor with ankylosing spondylitis. This CDR3 is CASSQAGTRTYEQYF. The CDR3 DNA is TGTGCCAGCAGCCAAGCCGGGACTAGGACCTACGAGCAGTACTTC.